The 29 T cell receptor beta chains reported below all come from one sample, sequenced in a study of shared clonotypes between healthy human individuals (TCRdb year 2020). To prepare the library, the immunoSEQ multiplex PCR assay was applied. TCRdb re-hosts the immuneACCESS table, in-frame sequences only. Its copies lack some clones; in the studies checked, an unresolved V gene accounts for under half of them, and the cause for the rest is not known. The sample table contains about 1 million clones; only one count was recorded for about 75% of them. Approximately 1.5% of the sample is in the top ten clones. Sample: memory CD4+ T cells sorted from blood. Explained via the paper, the cell subset or site label denotes: CD45RA-negative fraction. The source of these receptors is a man aged 18 to 29 in good health.

This chain uses TRBV10-3 with TRBJ1-2, with D possibly matching TRBD1 (5 bases). The CDR3 extends over 11 amino acids. Trimming stripped 10 bases from V and 8 bases from J, with 14 bases between. Germline V lookup: CDR1 ENHRY, CDR2 SYGVKD. The CDR3 sequence: CATQGNVGYTF. DNA for the CDR3: TGTGCCACCCAGGGTAACGTAGGCTACACCTTC.

This clone was found a few times. The same CDR3 is also encoded by other DNA sequences in this sample. The chain combines TRBV5-1 with TRBJ2-7, with D possibly matching TRBD2 (6 bases). CDR1 SGHRS and CDR2 YFSETQ come from the germline V gene. There are 14 residues in the CDR3. Deletions cut 4 bases from V and 2 bases from J, with 13 bases between. The chain's CDR3 is CASSTQGGTYEQYF. The CDR3 nucleotides read TGCGCCAGCAGCACCCAAGGCGGGACCTACGAGCAGTACTTC.

Of note for this clone: The sample contains more than one DNA sequence encoding this CDR3. V usage is TRBV18 and J usage is TRBJ2-5, with a weak D call TRBD1 (5 bases). V lost 3 bases and J lost 1, with 9 bases in between. The length of the CDR3 is 14 residues. CDR1 KGHSH and CDR2 LQKENI come from the germline V gene. The CDR3 DNA is TGTGCCAGCTCACCTCGCAGGGTCCAAGAGACCCAGTACTTC. Translated, it gives CASSPRRVQETQYF.

The chain joins TRBV12-5 to TRBJ2-5, with D possibly being TRBD2 (7 bases). CDR3 length equals 16 residues. Between the trimmed V and J ends, which lost 3 bases and 1 base, there was a span of 15 bases. The germline V gene encodes CDR1 LGHNT and CDR2 FRNRAP. Here the CDR3 reads CASGLGGAFGQETQYF. CDR3 nucleotides: TGTGCTAGTGGTTTAGGGGGGGCCTTTGGCCAAGAGACCCAGTACTTC.

The chain employs TRBV7-2 and TRBJ2-2, with unresolved D. Trimming pared 5 bases from V and 2 bases from J, leaving 6 bases between. Germline assignment: CDR1 SGHTA and CDR2 FQGNSA. The CDR3 runs to 13 residues. For the CDR3, the DNA is TGTGCCAGCAGCCCGTTAAACACCGGGGAGCTGTTTTTT. Its translation: CASSPLNTGELFF.

Only one count was recorded for this clone. This chain joins TRBV7-2 and TRBJ2-2; TRBD1 aligns across 7 bases. There are 15 residues in the CDR3. The V segment lost 4 bases and the J segment 5 bases; nucleotides outside the gene matches: 7. CDR1 and CDR2 (germline): SGHTA, FQGNSA. The CDR3: CASSSESTGTGELFF. CDR3 DNA sequence: TGTGCCAGCAGCTCGGAATCGACAGGGACCGGGGAGCTGTTTTTT.

The rearrangement links TRBV19 to TRBJ2-2, with D tentatively TRBD1 or TRBD2 (6 bases each). This CDR3 has 14 residues. Germline CDR1 reads LNHDA; CDR2 reads SQIVND (reference sequence). V was clipped by 3 bases and J by 11 bases, with 16 bases between them. CDR3 in amino acids: CASSMGPIGGELFF. The CDR3 DNA reads TGTGCCAGTAGTATGGGACCCATCGGGGGCGAGCTGTTTTTT. The variable domain in full, completed from reference TRBV19 and TRBJ2-2, reads DGGITQSPKYLFRKEGQNVTLSCEQNLNHDAMYWYRQDPGQGLRLIYYSQIVNDFQKGDIAEGYSVSREKKESFPLTVTSAQKNPTAFYLCASSMGPIGGELFFGEGSRLTVL.

The chain couples TRBV2 to TRBJ2-1, with TRBD1 as a possible D gene (7 bases). V shed 8 bases and J shed 6 bases, with 20 bases lying between them. Germline CDR1 is SNHLY and CDR2 is FYNNEI. CDR3 size: 15 residues. CDR3 sequence (DNA): TGTGCCAGCGGGAGATTTGCCCAGGGGGGCAATGAGCAGTTCTTC. Protein sequence: CASGRFAQGGNEQFF.

The rearrangement joins TRBV10-1 to TRBJ2-2, with D hard to call. The CDR3 has 13 amino acids. Germline assignment: CDR1 WNHNN and CDR2 SYGVQD (reference sequence). V was clipped by 3 bases and J by 7 bases, with 9 bases between them. The CDR3 spells CASSERVLGELFF. The CDR3 DNA reads TGCGCCAGCAGTGAAAGGGTCCTCGGGGAGCTGTTTTTT.

Points on this clone: Given a much more abundant clone one base away, this may be a read error. The sample holds other DNA sequences that translate to the same CDR3. This chain joins TRBV5-6 and TRBJ2-7; the D gene is possibly TRBD1 (5 bases). This CDR3 comprises 14 residues. The germline V gene has CDR1 SGHDT and CDR2 YYEEEE. The CDR3 coding sequence is TGCGCCAGCAGCCTCAGAAGGGGATCTGTCGAGCAGTACTTC. Protein: CASSLRRGSVEQYF.

In nucleotides, the CDR3 is TGTGCCTGGAGTCCGGGACTAGCGGGAGAAAATGAGCAGTTCTTC. It translates to CAWSPGLAGENEQFF. The J gene is TRBJ2-1, the V gene TRBV30, with 14 bases lining up with TRBD2. Looked up from germline, CDR1 is GTSNPN and CDR2 is SVGIG (reference sequence). With V trimmed by 2 bases and J by 7 bases, 4 bases remained unmatched. This CDR3 has 15 residues.

This clone was observed a few times. V and J are TRBV6-5 and TRBJ1-6; D possibly corresponds to TRBD1 (6 bases). Germline V CDR1 and CDR2: MNHEY, SVGAGI. The CDR3 is 13 amino acids. The V gene lost 1 base and the J gene lost 10 bases, with 8 bases spanning the gap. The CDR3 sequence is CASSYWGRSPLHF. In DNA form, the CDR3 reads TGTGCCAGCAGTTACTGGGGGCGGTCACCCCTCCACTTT.

This clone has a handful of counts. The chain links TRBV2 to TRBJ2-3; no definite D call. Germline assignment: CDR1 SNHLY and CDR2 FYNNEI. The V gene lost 6 bases and the J gene lost 2 bases, with 12 bases spanning the gap. CDR3 length equals 14 residues. The CDR3 region has the DNA TGTGCCAGCAGCCTCGTCTCATTCACAGATACGCAGTATTTT. Translation gives CASSLVSFTDTQYF.

This rearrangement joins TRBV18 to TRBJ1-2, with D possibly matching TRBD1 (5 bases). CDR1 KGHSH and CDR2 LQKENI come from the germline V gene. The CDR3 is made up of 15 amino acids. V lost 4 bases and J 7 bases, leaving 19 bases between the germline ends. The CDR3 DNA reads TGTGCCAGCTCACTAAGGGGAGAGGGCCTCCGTGGCTACACCTTC. Translating gives CASSLRGEGLRGYTF.

This clone showed up just once. The rearrangement links TRBV28 to TRBJ1-2; TRBD1 aligns across 9 bases. The germline V gene has CDR1 MDHEN and CDR2 SYDVKM. V shed 2 bases and J 0 bases; nucleotides not matched to a gene: 7. The CDR3 sequence is 17 residues long. The CDR3: CASSLGQGSWSNYGYTF. The CDR3 DNA sequence: TGTGCCAGCAGTTTAGGACAGGGGTCCTGGTCTAACTATGGCTACACCTTC.

This clone was observed a handful of times. The J gene is TRBJ1-3, the V gene TRBV30; no firm D call. The CDR3 totals 12 residues. V lost 4 bases, J lost 7 bases, and 11 bases lay in between. Per germline, CDR1 GTSNPN and CDR2 SVGIG (reference sequence). CDR3 loop: CAWKYDGNTIYF. The CDR3 nucleotides read TGTGCCTGGAAGTACGATGGTAACACCATATATTTT.

The chain employs TRBV4-3 and TRBJ1-5; TRBD1 matches 7 bases. Germline V CDR1 and CDR2: LGHNA, YSLEER. The CDR3 runs 14 residues. With 4 bases clipped from V and 7 bases from J, the junction kept 7 bases outside the gene matches. The CDR3, as DNA: TGCGCCAGCAGCCCCCAGGGAGGGGGCCAGCCCCAGCATTTT. This encodes CASSPQGGGQPQHF.

The V and J genes are TRBV27 and TRBJ1-1; TRBD1 matches at 9 bases. The CDR3 consists of 12 residues. Germline V gene sequence: CDR1 MNHEY, CDR2 SMNVEV (reference sequence). The V and J ends lost 5 bases and 11 bases, in that order; junction bases with no gene match: 6. CDR3 region: CASSTTGGRAFF. The CDR3, as DNA: TGTGCCAGCAGTACCACAGGGGGCAGGGCTTTCTTT.

The V gene is TRBV7-6, the J gene TRBJ2-1, with 10 nucleotides matching TRBD1. The length of the CDR3 is 15 residues. V was clipped by 5 bases and J by 4 bases; unmatched bases: 5. CDR1 and CDR2 (germline): SGHVS, FNYEAQ. For the CDR3, the DNA is TGTGCCAGCAGCACGGGACAGGGGAATTACAATGAGCAGTTCTTC. Protein product: CASSTGQGNYNEQFF.

The chain joins TRBV6-1 to TRBJ1-6; TRBD1 matches at 11 bases. CDR1 MNHNS and CDR2 SASEGT come from the germline V gene. V gave up 3 bases and J gave up 9 bases; unmatched junction bases: 1. The CDR3 is 14 residues long. As DNA, the CDR3 is TGTGCCAGCAGTGATGGACAGGGGGCTTCACCCCTCCACTTT. The encoded protein is CASSDGQGASPLHF.

V is TRBV5-1 and J is TRBJ2-5; the D is unclear. Trimming removed 4 bases at V and 2 bases at J, with 18 bases between. The germline V gene encodes CDR1 SGHRS and CDR2 YFSETQ. The CDR3 totals 16 residues. CDR3 protein: CASSPLPGTVQETQYF. Here the CDR3 DNA reads TGCGCCAGCAGCCCTTTGCCGGGCACCGTACAAGAGACCCAGTACTTC. Combining the CDR3 with reference TRBV5-1 and TRBJ2-5 gives the whole variable domain KAGVTQTPRYLIKTRGQQVTLSCSPISGHRSVSWYQQTPGQGLQFLFEYFSETQRNKGNFPGRFSGRQFSNSRSEMNVSTLELGDSALYLCASSPLPGTVQETQYFGPGTRLLVL.

This clone has just a few counts. The chain links TRBV10-1 to TRBJ2-7; D is uncertain. V lost 6 bases, J lost 4 bases, and 10 bases lay in between. CDR1 WNHNN and CDR2 SYGVQD come from the germline V gene (reference sequence). The CDR3 extends over 12 amino acids. CDR3 loop: CASSSGSYEQYF. DNA for the CDR3: TGCGCCAGCAGCTCCGGGTCTTACGAGCAGTACTTC.

This clone was recorded many times. CDR3 loop: CASSETSDGGVRTDTQYF. The CDR3 DNA reads as TGTGCCAGCAGTGAAACCTCCGACGGGGGCGTTAGAACAGATACGCAGTATTTT. The chain couples TRBV6-1 to TRBJ2-3, with D perhaps assigned TRBD1 or TRBD2 (6 bases each). The CDR3 covers 18 residues. The V end lost 2 bases, the J end lost 3 bases, and 21 bases lay between the germline ends. Germline CDR1 MNHNS, CDR2 SASEGT.

The J gene is TRBJ2-5, the V gene TRBV11-2; D possibly corresponds to TRBD2 (6 bases). Germline values: CDR1 SGHAT, CDR2 FQNNGV. The V end lost 5 bases, the J end lost 5 bases, and 18 bases lay between the germline ends. This CDR3 region has 15 residues. CDR3 protein: CASSPGSSASETQYF. In nucleotides, the CDR3 is TGTGCCAGCAGCCCCGGGTCTAGCGCTTCGGAGACCCAGTACTTC.

V usage is TRBV19 and J usage is TRBJ1-2, with TRBD1 as a possible D gene (5 bases). Trimming shortened V by 3 bases and J by 4 bases, and 18 bases separated the two germline ends. The germline gives CDR1 LNHDA, CDR2 SQIVND (reference sequence). This CDR3 region has 16 residues. CDR3 DNA: TGTGCCAGTAGTATCGGAAGGGGCGCAAAGGGCTATGGCTACACCTTC. It is translated as CASSIGRGAKGYGYTF. Supplemented by reference TRBV19 and TRBJ1-2, the full variable domain reads DGGITQSPKYLFRKEGQNVTLSCEQNLNHDAMYWYRQDPGQGLRLIYYSQIVNDFQKGDIAEGYSVSREKKESFPLTVTSAQKNPTAFYLCASSIGRGAKGYGYTFGSGTRLTVV.

This clone was recorded many times. The rearrangement uses TRBV7-2 and TRBJ2-4, with TRBD2 matching over 9 bases. The CDR3 covers 18 residues. Per the germline V gene, CDR1 is SGHTA and CDR2 is FQGNSA. V lost 5 bases to trimming and J lost 0 bases; unmatched junction nucleotides: 11. CDR3 bases: TGTGCCAGCAGCGAGCGGGCTAGCGGGGACTTAGCCAAAAACATTCAGTACTTC. Amino acids: CASSERASGDLAKNIQYF.

This clone was found a few times. V gene TRBV10-1 combines with J gene TRBJ1-4; D possibly corresponds to TRBD1 (5 bases). The CDR3 loop spans 13 amino acids. V lost 8 bases, J lost 4 bases, and 11 bases lay in between. CDR1 is WNHNN and CDR2 is SYGVQD in the germline V gene (reference sequence). The chain's CDR3 is CASGGTDNEKLFF. For the CDR3, the DNA is TGCGCCAGCGGCGGGACTGATAATGAAAAACTGTTTTTT.

The CDR3 protein is CASSLGGAGSEQFF. The CDR3 nucleotides read TGTGCCAGCAGCTTAGGAGGCGCGGGAAGTGAGCAGTTCTTC. This sequence joins TRBV7-6 and TRBJ2-1; D may be TRBD2 (6 bases). Germline V gives CDR1 SGHVS, CDR2 FNYEAQ. The CDR3 is made up of 14 amino acids. Trimming shortened V by 1 base and J by 9 bases, and 13 bases separated the two germline ends.

This clone was counted only a few times. The chain couples TRBV4-1 to TRBJ1-5; no reliable D call. V was cut by 0 bases and J by 2 bases, with 11 bases left in between. Germline-derived CDR1 and CDR2 are MGHRA and YSYEKL. The CDR3 totals 16 residues. This chain's CDR3 is CASSQDRTLGNQPQHF. The DNA for the CDR3 is TGCGCCAGCAGCCAAGATCGGACCCTGGGCAATCAGCCCCAGCATTTT.